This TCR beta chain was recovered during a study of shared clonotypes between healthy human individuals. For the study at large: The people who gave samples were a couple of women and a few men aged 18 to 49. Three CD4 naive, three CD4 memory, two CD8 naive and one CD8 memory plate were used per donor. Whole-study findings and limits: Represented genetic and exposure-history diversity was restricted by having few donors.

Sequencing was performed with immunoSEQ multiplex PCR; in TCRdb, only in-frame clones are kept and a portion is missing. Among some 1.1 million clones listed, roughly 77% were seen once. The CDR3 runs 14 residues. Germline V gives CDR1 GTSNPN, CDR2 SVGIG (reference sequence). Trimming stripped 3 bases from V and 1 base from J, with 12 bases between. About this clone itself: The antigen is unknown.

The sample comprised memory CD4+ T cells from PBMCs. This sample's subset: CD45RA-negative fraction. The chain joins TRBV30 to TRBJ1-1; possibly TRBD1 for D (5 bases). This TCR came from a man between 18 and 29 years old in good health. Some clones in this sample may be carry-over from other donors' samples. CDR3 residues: CAWRGRVRNTEAFF. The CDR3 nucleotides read TGTGCCTGGAGAGGCAGGGTGAGGAACACTGAAGCTTTCTTT.